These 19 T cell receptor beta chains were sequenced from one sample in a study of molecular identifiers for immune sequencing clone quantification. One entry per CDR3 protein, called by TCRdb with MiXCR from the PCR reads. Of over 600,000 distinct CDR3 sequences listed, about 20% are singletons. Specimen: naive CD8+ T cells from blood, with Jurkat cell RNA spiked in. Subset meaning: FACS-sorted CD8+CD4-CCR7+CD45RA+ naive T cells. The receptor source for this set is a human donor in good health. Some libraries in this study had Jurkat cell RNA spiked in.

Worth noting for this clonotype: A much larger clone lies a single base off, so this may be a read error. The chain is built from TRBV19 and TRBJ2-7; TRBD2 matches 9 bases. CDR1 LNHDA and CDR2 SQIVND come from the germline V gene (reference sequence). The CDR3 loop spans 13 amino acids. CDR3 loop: CASTAGGYYEQCF. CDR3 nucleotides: TGTGCCAGTACAGCGGGGGGCTACTACGAGCAGTGCTTC. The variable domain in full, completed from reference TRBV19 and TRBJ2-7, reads DGGITQSPKYLFRKEGQNVTLSCEQNLNHDAMYWYRQDPGQGLRLIYYSQIVNDFQKGDIAEGYSVSREKKESFPLTVTSAQKNPTAFYLCASTAGGYYEQCFGPGTRLTVT.

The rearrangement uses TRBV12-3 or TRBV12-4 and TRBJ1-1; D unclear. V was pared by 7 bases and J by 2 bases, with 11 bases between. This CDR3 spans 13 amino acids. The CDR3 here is CASMFGGNTEAFF. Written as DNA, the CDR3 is TGTGCCAGCATGTTCGGCGGAAACACTGAAGCTTTCTTT.

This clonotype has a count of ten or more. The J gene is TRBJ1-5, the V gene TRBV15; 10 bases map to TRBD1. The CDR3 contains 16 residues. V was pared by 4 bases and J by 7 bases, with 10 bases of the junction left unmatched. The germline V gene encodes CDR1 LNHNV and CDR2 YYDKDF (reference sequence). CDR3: CATSTRDRGKRQPQHF. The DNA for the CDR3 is TGTGCCACCAGCACCCGGGACAGGGGCAAGAGGCAGCCCCAGCATTTT.

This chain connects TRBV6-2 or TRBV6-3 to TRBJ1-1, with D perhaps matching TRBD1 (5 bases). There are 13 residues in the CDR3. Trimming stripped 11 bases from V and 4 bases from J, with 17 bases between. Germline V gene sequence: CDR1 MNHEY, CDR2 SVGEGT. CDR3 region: CAGTTGAPTEAFF. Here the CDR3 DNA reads TGTGCCGGCACAACTGGGGCCCCCACTGAAGCTTTCTTT.

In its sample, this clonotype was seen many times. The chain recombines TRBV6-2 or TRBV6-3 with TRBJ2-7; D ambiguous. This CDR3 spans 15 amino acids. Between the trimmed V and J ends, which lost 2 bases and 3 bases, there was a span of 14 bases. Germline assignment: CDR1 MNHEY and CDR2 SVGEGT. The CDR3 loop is CASSYNQDRFYEQYF. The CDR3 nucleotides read TGTGCCAGCAGTTACAACCAGGACCGTTTCTACGAGCAGTACTTC.

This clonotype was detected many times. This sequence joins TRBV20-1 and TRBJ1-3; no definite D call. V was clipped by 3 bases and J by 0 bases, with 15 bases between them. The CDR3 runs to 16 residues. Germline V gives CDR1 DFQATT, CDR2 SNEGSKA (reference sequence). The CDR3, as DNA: TGCAGTGCTAGCAAACTTCCAGAGGCCTCTGGAAACACCATATATTTT. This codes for CSASKLPEASGNTIYF.

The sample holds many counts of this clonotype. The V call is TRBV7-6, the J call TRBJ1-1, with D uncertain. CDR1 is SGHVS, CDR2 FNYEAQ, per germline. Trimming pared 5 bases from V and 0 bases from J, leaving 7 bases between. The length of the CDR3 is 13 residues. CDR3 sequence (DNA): TGTGCCAGCAGCAATGAGATGAACACTGAAGCTTTCTTT. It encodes CASSNEMNTEAFF.

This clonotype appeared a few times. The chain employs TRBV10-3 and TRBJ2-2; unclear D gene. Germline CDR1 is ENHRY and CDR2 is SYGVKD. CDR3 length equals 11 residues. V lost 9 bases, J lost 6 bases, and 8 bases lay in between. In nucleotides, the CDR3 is TGTGCCATTTACTACGCCGGGGAGCTGTTTTTT. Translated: CAIYYAGELFF.

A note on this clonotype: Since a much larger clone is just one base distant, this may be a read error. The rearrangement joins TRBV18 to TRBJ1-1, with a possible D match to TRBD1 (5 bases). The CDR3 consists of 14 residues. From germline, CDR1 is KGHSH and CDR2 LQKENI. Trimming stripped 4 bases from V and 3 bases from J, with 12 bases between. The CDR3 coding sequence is TGTGCCAGCTCACGGGGCAGGGCGGACACTGAAGCTTTCTTT. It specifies CASSRGRADTEAFF.

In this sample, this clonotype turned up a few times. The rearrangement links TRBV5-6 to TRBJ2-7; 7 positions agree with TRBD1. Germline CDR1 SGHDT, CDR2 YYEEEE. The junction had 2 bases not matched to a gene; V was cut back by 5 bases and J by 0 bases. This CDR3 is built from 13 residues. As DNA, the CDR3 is TGTGCCAGCAGTGACAGGGCCTCCTACGAGCAGTACTTC. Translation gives CASSDRASYEQYF.

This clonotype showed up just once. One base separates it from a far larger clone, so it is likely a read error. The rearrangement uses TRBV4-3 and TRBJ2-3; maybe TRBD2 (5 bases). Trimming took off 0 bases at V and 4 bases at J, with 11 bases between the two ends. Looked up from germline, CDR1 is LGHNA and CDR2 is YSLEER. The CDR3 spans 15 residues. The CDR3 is CASSQDRGSADTQYF. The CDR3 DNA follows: TGCGCCAGCAGCCAAGATCGCGGTAGCGCAGATACGCAGTATTTT.

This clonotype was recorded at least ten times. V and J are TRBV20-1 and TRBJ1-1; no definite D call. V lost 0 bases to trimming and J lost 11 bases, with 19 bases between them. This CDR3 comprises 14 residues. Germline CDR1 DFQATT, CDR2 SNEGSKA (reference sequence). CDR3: CSARDEGKYLEAFF. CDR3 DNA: TGCAGTGCTAGAGATGAGGGCAAGTATTTGGAGGCTTTCTTT.

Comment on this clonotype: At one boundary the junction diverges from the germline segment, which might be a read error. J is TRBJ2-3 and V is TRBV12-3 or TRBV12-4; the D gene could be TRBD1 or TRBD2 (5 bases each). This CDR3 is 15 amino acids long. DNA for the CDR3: TGTGCCAGCAGCCCTGGGGGTTTTAGCACAGATACGCAGTGTTTT. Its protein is CASSPGGFSTDTQCF.

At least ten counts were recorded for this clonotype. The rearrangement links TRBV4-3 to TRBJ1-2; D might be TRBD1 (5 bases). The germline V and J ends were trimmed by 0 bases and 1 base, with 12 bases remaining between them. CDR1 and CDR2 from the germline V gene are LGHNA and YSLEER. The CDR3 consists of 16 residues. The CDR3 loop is CASSQDILGVNYGYTF. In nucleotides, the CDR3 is TGCGCCAGCAGCCAAGATATTTTAGGGGTTAACTATGGCTACACCTTC.

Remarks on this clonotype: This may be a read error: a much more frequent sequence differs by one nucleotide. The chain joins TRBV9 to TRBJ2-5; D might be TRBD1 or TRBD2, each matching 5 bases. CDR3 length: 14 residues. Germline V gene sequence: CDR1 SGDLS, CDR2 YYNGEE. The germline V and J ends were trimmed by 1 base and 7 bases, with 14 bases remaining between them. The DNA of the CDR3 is TGTGCCAGCAGCGTATGGGACGATTTTGTGACCCAGTACTTC. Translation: CASSVWDDFVTQYF.

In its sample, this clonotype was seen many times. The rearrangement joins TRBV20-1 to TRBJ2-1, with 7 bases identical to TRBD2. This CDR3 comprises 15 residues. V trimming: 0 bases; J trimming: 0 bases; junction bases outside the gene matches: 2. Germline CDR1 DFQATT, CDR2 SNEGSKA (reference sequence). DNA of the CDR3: TGCAGTGCTAGAGAGCGGGGGAACTCCTACAATGAGCAGTTCTTC. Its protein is CSARERGNSYNEQFF.

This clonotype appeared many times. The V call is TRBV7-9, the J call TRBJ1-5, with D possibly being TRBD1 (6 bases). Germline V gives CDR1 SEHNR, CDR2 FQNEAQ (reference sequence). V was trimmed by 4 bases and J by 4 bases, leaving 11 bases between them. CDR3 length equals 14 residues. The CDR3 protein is CASSSTTGNQPQHF. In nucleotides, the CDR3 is TGTGCCAGCAGCTCAACAACAGGGAATCAGCCCCAGCATTTT.

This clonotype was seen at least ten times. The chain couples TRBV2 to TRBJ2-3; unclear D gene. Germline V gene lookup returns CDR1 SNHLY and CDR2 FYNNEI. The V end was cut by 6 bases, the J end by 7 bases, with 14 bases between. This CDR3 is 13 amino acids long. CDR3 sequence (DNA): TGTGCCAGCAGGGCAGAACTGGAAAATACGCAGTATTTT. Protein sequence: CASRAELENTQYF. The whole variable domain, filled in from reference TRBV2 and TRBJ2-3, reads EPEVTQTPSHQVTQMGQEVILRCVPISNHLYFYWYRQILGQKVEFLVSFYNNEISEKSEIFDDQFSVERPDGSNFTLKIRSTKLEDSAMYFCASRAELENTQYFGPGTRLTVL.

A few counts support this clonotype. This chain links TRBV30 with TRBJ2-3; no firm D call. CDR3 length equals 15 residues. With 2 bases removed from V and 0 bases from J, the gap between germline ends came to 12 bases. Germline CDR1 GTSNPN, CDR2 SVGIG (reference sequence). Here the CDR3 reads CAWSIVGRSTDTQYF. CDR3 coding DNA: TGTGCCTGGAGTATCGTCGGTAGGAGCACAGATACGCAGTATTTT.